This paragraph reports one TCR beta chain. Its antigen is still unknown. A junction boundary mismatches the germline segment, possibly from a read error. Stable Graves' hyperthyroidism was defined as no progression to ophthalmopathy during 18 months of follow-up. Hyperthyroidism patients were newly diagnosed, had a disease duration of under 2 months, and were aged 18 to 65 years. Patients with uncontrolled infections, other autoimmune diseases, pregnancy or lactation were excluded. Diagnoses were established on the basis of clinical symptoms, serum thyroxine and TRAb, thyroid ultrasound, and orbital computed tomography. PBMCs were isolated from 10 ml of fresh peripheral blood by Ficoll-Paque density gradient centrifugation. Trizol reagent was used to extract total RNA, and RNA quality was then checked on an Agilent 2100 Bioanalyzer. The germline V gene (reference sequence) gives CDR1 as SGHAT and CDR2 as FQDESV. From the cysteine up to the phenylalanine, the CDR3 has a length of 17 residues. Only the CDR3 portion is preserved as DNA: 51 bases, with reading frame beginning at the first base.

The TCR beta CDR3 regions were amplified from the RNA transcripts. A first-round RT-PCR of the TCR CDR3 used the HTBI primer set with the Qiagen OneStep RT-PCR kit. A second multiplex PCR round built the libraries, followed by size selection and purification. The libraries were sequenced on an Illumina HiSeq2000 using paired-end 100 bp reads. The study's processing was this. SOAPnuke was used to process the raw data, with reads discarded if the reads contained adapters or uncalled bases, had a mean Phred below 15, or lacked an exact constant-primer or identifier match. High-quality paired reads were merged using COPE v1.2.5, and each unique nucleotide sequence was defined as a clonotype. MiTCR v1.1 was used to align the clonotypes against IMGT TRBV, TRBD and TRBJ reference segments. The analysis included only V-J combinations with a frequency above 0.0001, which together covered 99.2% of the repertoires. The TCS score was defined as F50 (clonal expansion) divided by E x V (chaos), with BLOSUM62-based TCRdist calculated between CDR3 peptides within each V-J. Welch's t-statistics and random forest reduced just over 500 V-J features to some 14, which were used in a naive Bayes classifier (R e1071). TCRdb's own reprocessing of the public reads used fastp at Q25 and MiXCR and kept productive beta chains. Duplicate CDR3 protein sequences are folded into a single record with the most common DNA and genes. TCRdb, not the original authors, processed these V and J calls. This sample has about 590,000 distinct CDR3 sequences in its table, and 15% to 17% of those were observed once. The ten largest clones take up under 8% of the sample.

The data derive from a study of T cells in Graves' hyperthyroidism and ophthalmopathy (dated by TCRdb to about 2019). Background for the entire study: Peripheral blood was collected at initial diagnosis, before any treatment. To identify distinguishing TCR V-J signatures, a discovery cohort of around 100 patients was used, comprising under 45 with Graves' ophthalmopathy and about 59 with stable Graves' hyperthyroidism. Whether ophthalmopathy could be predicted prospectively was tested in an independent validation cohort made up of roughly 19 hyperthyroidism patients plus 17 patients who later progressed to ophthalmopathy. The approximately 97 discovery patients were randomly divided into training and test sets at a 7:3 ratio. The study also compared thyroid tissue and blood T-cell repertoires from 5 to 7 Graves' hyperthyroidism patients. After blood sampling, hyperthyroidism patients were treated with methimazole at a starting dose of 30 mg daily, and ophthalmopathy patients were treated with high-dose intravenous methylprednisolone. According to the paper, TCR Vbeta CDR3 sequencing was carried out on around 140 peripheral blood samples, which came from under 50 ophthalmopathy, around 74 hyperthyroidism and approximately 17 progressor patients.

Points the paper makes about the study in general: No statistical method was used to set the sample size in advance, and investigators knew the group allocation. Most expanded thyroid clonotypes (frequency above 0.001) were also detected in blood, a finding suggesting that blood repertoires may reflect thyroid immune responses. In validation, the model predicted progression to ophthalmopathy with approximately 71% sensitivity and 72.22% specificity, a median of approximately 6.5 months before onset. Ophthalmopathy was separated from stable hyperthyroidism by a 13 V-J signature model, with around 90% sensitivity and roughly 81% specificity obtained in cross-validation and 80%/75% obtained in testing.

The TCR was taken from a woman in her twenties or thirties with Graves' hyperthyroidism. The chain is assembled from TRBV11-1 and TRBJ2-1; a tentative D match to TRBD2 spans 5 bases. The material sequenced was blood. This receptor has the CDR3 CASSLVPAAPSYNEQLF. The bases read TGTGCCAGCAGCTTAGTGCCAGCGGCCCCCTCCTACAATGAGCAGCTCTTC.